This T cell receptor beta chain was profiled in a study of persistence of HIV-infected CD4 T cells. Looking at the study overall: Up to 180 mL blood was drawn at multiple time points; a couple of donors had single-time leukapheresis.

Stimulation used about 9.5 ug/mL lysate from CMV-infected fibroblasts. CD40L/CD69 double-negative CD45RO-high memory CD4+ T cells were collected. Sequencing used immunoSEQ version 4 in survey mode. Genomic DNA was diluted to roughly 9.4 ng/uL, up to 1 ug per sample. Clones were read by immunoSEQ multiplex PCR, and TCRdb kept only the in-frame ones, dropping some. The table records approximately 31,000 clones, roughly 87% of them present only once. In germline, CDR1 is SGHNT, CDR2 YYREEE (reference sequence). With 4 bases removed from V and 5 bases from J, the gap between germline ends came to 18 bases. This CDR3 comprises 15 residues. As regards this clone: What it binds is not known.

This chain joins TRBV5-4 and TRBJ1-1; possible D gene TRBD1, 6 bases. This clonotype was obtained from an adult woman with HIV who was CMV-seropositive. This sample comprised CD4+ T cells sorted from PBMCs after roughly 19-hour stimulation, obtained from a patient who received antiretroviral therapy. CDR3 in DNA: TGTGCCAGCAGCGGACAAGGGGGGCTGGGGACTGAAGCTTTCTTT. Translating gives CASSGQGGLGTEAFF.